Below are 8 T cell receptor beta chains sequenced from a single sample in a study of T cells after yellow fever vaccination. Via MiXCR, TCRdb re-called the 5' RACE reads, giving one row per CDR3 protein. The table lists around 500,000 distinct CDR3 sequences, just over 20% of them singletons. The material sequenced was PBMCs, taken roughly 20 days after the first yellow fever vaccination. Source of these receptors: a man younger than 35 who received the YFV17D yellow fever vaccine.

This clonotype was picked up a small number of times. The chain is built from TRBV5-5 and TRBJ2-1, with D possibly TRBD1 on 5 matching bases. The length of the CDR3 is 16 residues. Trimming removed 3 bases from V and 4 bases from J, with 17 bases in between. Germline V gives CDR1 SGHKS, CDR2 YYEKEE (reference sequence). Here the CDR3 DNA reads TGTGCCAGCAGCTCGCCAGACAGAACTACTTACAATGAGCAGTTCTTC. It yields the protein CASSSPDRTTYNEQFF.

The chain carries TRBV5-1 and TRBJ2-5; 7 bases match TRBD2. Germline lookup yields CDR1 SGHRS and CDR2 YFSETQ. V was clipped by 3 bases and J by 5 bases; unmatched bases: 13. This CDR3 contains 16 residues. The CDR3 is CASSSGLNAGKETQYF. The DNA of the CDR3 is TGCGCCAGCAGCTCGGGACTAAATGCGGGGAAGGAGACCCAGTACTTC.

The table lists this clonotype with a few counts. The chain joins TRBV4-1 to TRBJ2-7; 15 nucleotides align to TRBD2. The CDR3 runs to 16 residues. Germline CDR1 MGHRA, CDR2 YSYEKL. Trimming cost V 3 bases and J 6 bases; bases outside gene matches: 6. In nucleotides, the CDR3 is TGCGCCAGCAGCCAGGGGACTAGCGGGGGGCCAATCGAGCAGTACTTC. This sequence encodes CASSQGTSGGPIEQYF.

The chain links TRBV7-2 to TRBJ2-7, with 7 bases matching TRBD2. The CDR3 has 15 residues. The J segment lost 1 base and the V segment lost 2 bases, leaving 5 bases of the junction unmatched. Germline lookup yields CDR1 SGHTA and CDR2 FQGNSA. The chain's CDR3 is CASSLLAGVSYEQYV. As DNA, the CDR3 is TGTGCCAGCAGCTTACTCGCGGGGGTATCCTACGAGCAGTACGTC.

The V gene is TRBV5-1, the J gene TRBJ2-5, with D maybe TRBD2 (5 bases). The CDR3 consists of 13 residues. V dropped 6 bases and J dropped 2 bases, with 11 bases sitting between them. Germline CDR1 reads SGHRS; CDR2 reads YFSETQ. CDR3 region: CASTLLGQETQYF. The DNA for the CDR3 is TGCGCCAGCACCCTACTAGGACAAGAGACCCAGTACTTC.

Comments on this clonotype: An end of the junction does not agree with germline; a read error may underlie this. The chain combines TRBV25-1 with TRBJ2-1; 9 bases agree with TRBD2. The CDR3 loop spans 14 amino acids. The V gene's germline CDR1 is MGHDK and CDR2 SYGVNS. The CDR3 protein is CASRGRGGRNERFF. CDR3 nucleotide sequence: TGTGCCAGCAGGGGGCGGGGGGGCCGGAATGAGCGGTTCTTC. Filled out from reference TRBV25-1 and TRBJ2-1, the complete variable domain reads EADIYQTPRYLVIGTGKKITLECSQTMGHDKMYWYQQDPGMELHLIHYSYGVNSTEKGDLSSESTVSRIRTEHFPLTLESARPSHTSQYLCASRGRGGRNERFFGPGTRLTVL.

This clonotype turned up a few times. The chain is built from TRBV6-2 or TRBV6-3 and TRBJ1-2; no clear D gene. The germline V and J ends were trimmed by 0 bases and 5 bases, with 10 bases remaining between them. CDR3 length: 14 residues. CDR1 is MNHEY and CDR2 is SVGEGT in the germline V gene. CDR3 nucleotide sequence: TGTGCCAGCAGTTACTCGGGCAGCACTTATGGCTACACCTTC. Its translation is CASSYSGSTYGYTF.

A few counts support this clonotype. This chain links TRBV7-2 with TRBJ2-3; D is possibly TRBD2 (6 bases). The CDR3 spans 16 residues. The ends were cut back, 7 bases at V and 3 bases at J, with 20 bases in the middle. Germline V gene data show CDR1 as SGHTA and CDR2 as FQGNSA. CDR3 DNA: TGTGCCAGCATCCCCGGGGGTGGTCTAACAACAGATACGCAGTATTTT. Amino acid sequence: CASIPGGGLTTDTQYF.